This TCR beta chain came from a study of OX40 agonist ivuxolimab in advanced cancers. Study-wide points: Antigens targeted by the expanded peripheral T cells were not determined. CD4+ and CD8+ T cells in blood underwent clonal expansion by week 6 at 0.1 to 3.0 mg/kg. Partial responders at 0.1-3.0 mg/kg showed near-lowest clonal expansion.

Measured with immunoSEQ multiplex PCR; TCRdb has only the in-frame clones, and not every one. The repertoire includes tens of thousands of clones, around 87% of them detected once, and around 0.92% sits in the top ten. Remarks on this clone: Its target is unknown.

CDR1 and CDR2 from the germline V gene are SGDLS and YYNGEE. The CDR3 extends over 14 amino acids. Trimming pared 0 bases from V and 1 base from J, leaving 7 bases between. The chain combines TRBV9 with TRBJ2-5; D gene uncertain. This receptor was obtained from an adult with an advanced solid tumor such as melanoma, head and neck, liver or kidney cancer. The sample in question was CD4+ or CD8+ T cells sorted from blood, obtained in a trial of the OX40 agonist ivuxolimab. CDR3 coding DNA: TGTGCCAGCAGCGTAGGGGTGCCCCAAGAGACCCAGTACTTC. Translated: CASSVGVPQETQYF.